This record looks at one T cell receptor (beta chain) sequence and its context. This clone was seen a handful of times. The specificity of this receptor is unknown. Nothing much larger sits one base from this clone, and base qualities are not available. Blood samples were collected up to 4 times in the first month after transplant and then at least monthly when available. The data belong to a study of graft-versus-host responses after intestinal transplantation (dated by TCRdb to the early 2020s). Background for the entire study: The transplants that recipients got were multivisceral, liver-intestinal, or isolated intestinal. All recipients received anti-thymocyte globulin induction followed by maintenance tacrolimus and steroids for roughly three years. After intestinal transplantation, graft-versus-host and host-versus-graft alloreactive T cell clones were followed in the graft, circulation and bone marrow using bulk TCR-beta CDR3 sequencing. Alloreactive clones were identified by sequencing pre-transplant mixed lymphocyte reaction products and comparing them with unstimulated pre-transplant donor and recipient T cells. The cohort enrolled 24 intestinal transplant recipients, one of whom was a retransplant, and 3 patients without pretransplant specimens were excluded. Donor T cell macrochimerism was defined as a peak of at least 4% donor T cells among recipient peripheral blood mononuclear cells. Rather than being sequenced by the commercial service, samples from three later patients were sequenced in-house on an Illumina MiSeq and processed with MiXCR.

V ends up 0 bases short and J 0 bases short, with an unmatched junction base count of 9. Per the germline V gene, SGHRS is the CDR1 and YFSETQ is the CDR2. The CDR3 goes from the cysteine to the phenylalanine over 19 residues. Only the CDR3 part of the read is kept: 57 bases, read in frame from the first base. Overall study outcomes, separate from this receptor: The relatively low number and heterogeneity of intestinal transplant patients limited the conclusions. High GvH to HvG T cell clonal ratios were observed in the allografts of patients with donor T cell macrochimerism. GvH clones turned up in recipient bone marrow, with some appearing earlier in ileal mucosa or blood, a pattern consistent with an intestinal mucosal origin. Early after transplant, peak levels of circulating GvH clones were associated with declines in HvG clones.

Library method: the immunoSEQ multiplex PCR assay. High-throughput TCR-beta CDR3 sequencing of genomic DNA from most patients was performed by Adaptive Biotechnologies. In the source study's methods: TCR sequencing data were retrieved from Adaptive's ImmunoSEQ software for around 20 patients, whereas a few other patients were processed with MiXCR and VDJtools. CDR3 nucleotide sequences shared between donor and recipient were removed because the origin of such sequences could not be assigned. To be classed as alloreactive, a clone needed at least 2-fold expansion over unstimulated cells and a minimum CFSE-low frequency of 0.002% (template counts) or 0.001% (read counts). Mappable clones were those detected in sequenced pre-transplant spleen, lymph node, or MLR CFSE-low populations of the donor or recipient. The cumulative frequency of alloreactive clones was calculated as a percentage of all sequences, weighted by copy number. What TCRdb holds here is the immuneACCESS table cut down to in-frame rearrangements. Part of the clones is not present; checked against another copy, under half of the missing clones reflect an unresolved V gene, and the others are unexplained. The V and J calls and clone size were taken over from that table, and D and trimming were inferred from the DNA. The sample data list approximately 12,000 clones, and about four fifths of these were observed just once. The ten top clones hold roughly 50% of the sample.

The specimen was PBMCs, collected about 130 days after transplant. This receptor chain uses TRBV5-1 and TRBJ2-3, and 11 junctional nucleotides match TRBD2. This clonotype originated in a human patient who received an intestinal transplant, so some T cells may come from the graft donor. The DNA sequence follows: TGCGCCAGCAGCTTGGGGTTGTCTAGCGGGAGGATCAGCACAGATACGCAGTATTTT. The resulting protein is CASSLGLSSGRISTDTQYF.